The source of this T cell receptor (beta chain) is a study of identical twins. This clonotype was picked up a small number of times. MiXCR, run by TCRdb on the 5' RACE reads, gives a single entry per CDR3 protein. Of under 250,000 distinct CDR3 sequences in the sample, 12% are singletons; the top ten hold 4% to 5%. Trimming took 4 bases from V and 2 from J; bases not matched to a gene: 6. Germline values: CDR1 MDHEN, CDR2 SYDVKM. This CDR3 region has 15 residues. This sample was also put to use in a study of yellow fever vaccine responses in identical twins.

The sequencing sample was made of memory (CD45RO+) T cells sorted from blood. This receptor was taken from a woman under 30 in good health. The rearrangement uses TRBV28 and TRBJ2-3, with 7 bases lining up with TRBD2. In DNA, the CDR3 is TGTGCCAGCAGTTCACCGGGACTACCCACAGATACGCAGTATTTT. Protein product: CASSSPGLPTDTQYF. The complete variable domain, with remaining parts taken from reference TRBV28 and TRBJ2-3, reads DVKVTQSSRYLVKRTGEKVFLECVQDMDHENMFWYRQDPGLGLRLIYFSYDVKMKEKGDIPEGYSVSREKKERFSLILESASTNQTSMYLCASSSPGLPTDTQYFGPGTRLTVL.